One sample yielded the 22 T cell receptor beta chains listed below, sequenced in a study of blood T cell repertoires in COVID-19. Method: immunoSEQ multiplex PCR; TCRdb's copy keeps in-frame clones and lacks some. The data show roughly 260,000 clones, around 90% seen once. The specimen sequenced was peripheral blood. These receptors were collected from a person aged 18 to 30 with COVID-19, enrolled during active disease.

V and J are TRBV29-1 and TRBJ1-6; 9 nucleotides match TRBD1. Germline values: CDR1 SQVTM, CDR2 ANQGSEA. The V and J ends lost 6 bases and 9 bases, in that order; junction bases with no gene match: 6. The CDR3 runs to 13 residues. The CDR3: CSVRTGDVSPLHF. In nucleotides, the CDR3 is TGCAGCGTCCGGACAGGGGACGTTTCACCCCTCCACTTT.

The chain couples TRBV2 to TRBJ1-2, with 12 bases identical to TRBD1. The germline V gene encodes CDR1 SNHLY and CDR2 FYNNEI. V was clipped by 4 bases and J by 4 bases; unmatched bases: 7. The CDR3 runs to 16 residues. In DNA form, the CDR3 reads TGTGCCAGCAGTGGGGCTCGGGGACAGGGGGCCTATGGCTACACCTTC. Protein: CASSGARGQGAYGYTF.

The chain recombines TRBV7-3 with TRBJ2-7, with TRBD2 matching 9 bases. Germline-derived CDR1 and CDR2 are SGHTA and FQGTGA. Trimming cost V 3 bases and J 3 bases; bases outside gene matches: 0. The CDR3 runs to 13 residues. The CDR3 region is CASSLREGYEQYF. The CDR3 bases are TGTGCCAGCAGCTTGCGGGAGGGCTACGAGCAGTACTTC.

The chain has TRBV25-1 and TRBJ2-6; 8 bases are a match to TRBD1. V lost 2 bases, J lost 0 bases, and 6 bases stayed unmatched. CDR1 is MGHDK and CDR2 is SYGVNS in the germline V gene. CDR3 length equals 18 residues. CDR3 residues: CASSEPGGPNSGANVLTF. The DNA of the CDR3 is TGTGCCAGCAGTGAACCAGGGGGCCCAAACTCTGGGGCCAACGTCCTGACTTTC.

The chain employs TRBV7-6 and TRBJ2-7; 10 nucleotides match TRBD2. V was pared by 4 bases and J by 6 bases, with 18 bases of the junction left unmatched. Germline loops: CDR1 SGHVS, CDR2 FNYEAQ. CDR3 length: 18 residues. The CDR3 DNA follows: TGTGCCAGCAGCTCCCCCCTTTCTAGCGGGAGAGGGGGTCCCGAGCAGTACTTC. Protein sequence: CASSSPLSSGRGGPEQYF.

The table lists this clone with a few counts. The chain is built from TRBV5-4 and TRBJ2-3, with TRBD2 matching over 12 bases. The V gene end was trimmed by 4 bases and the J gene end by 6 bases; junction bases not matched to a gene: 9. This CDR3 spans 16 amino acids. Per the germline V gene, CDR1 is SGHNT and CDR2 is YYREEE (reference sequence). The CDR3 nucleotides are TGTGCCAGCAGCAGCCCTAGCGGGAGGGCCCCCGATACGCAGTATTTT. Protein: CASSSPSGRAPDTQYF.

This clone was counted once. The genes are TRBV29-1 and TRBJ1-2, with a possible D match to TRBD1 (5 bases). Trimming cost V 7 bases and J 5 bases, with 8 bases left between them. Looked up from germline, CDR1 is SQVTM and CDR2 is ANQGSEA. This CDR3 spans 10 amino acids. This CDR3 is CSAGGYGYTF. The CDR3 nucleotides are TGCAGCGCCGGGGGGTATGGCTACACCTTC.

The gene calls are TRBV7-2 and TRBJ2-3; TRBD2 agrees at 7 bases. V dropped 7 bases and J dropped 2; count of bases not matched to a gene: 6. CDR3 length equals 14 residues. Germline-derived CDR1 and CDR2 are SGHTA and FQGNSA. The CDR3: CASMSRGDTDTQYF. CDR3 DNA sequence: TGTGCCAGCATGTCCCGGGGGGACACAGATACGCAGTATTTT. The whole variable domain, filled in from reference TRBV7-2 and TRBJ2-3, reads GAGVSQSPSNKVTEKGKDVELRCDPISGHTALYWYRQSLGQGLEFLIYFQGNSAPDKSGLPSDRFSAERTGGSVSTLTIQRTQQEDSAVYLCASMSRGDTDTQYFGPGTRLTVL.

Only a few counts were recorded for this clone. This chain links TRBV21-1 with TRBJ2-1; TRBD1, the table's D call, lacks a check against the DNA. TRBV21-1 is marked as a pseudogene. CDR3 length equals 18 residues. The CDR3 here is CASSKRTAARISYNEQFF. The CDR3 nucleotides are TGTGCCAGCAGCAAGAGGACAGCCGCGAGAATTTCCTACAATGAGCAGTTCTTC.

This chain uses TRBV24-1 with TRBJ2-3; 8 bases are a match to TRBD2. CDR3 length: 14 residues. V lost 7 bases to trimming and J lost 2 bases; unmatched junction nucleotides: 4. From germline, CDR1 is KGHDR and CDR2 SFDVKD. The CDR3 nucleotides read TGTGCCACCAGCGTAGCGGGGAACACAGATACGCAGTATTTT. Its protein product is CATSVAGNTDTQYF.

The rearrangement uses TRBV11-2 and TRBJ2-2; 10 bases are shared with TRBD2. V trimming: 1 base; J trimming: 5 bases; junction bases outside the gene matches: 13. This CDR3 is 19 amino acids long. Germline values: CDR1 SGHAT, CDR2 FQNNGV. As DNA, the CDR3 is TGTGCCAGCAGCTTAGTACCCCCGGGGCTAGCGGGAGATACCGGGGAGCTGTTTTTT. This gives the protein CASSLVPPGLAGDTGELFF.

V is TRBV15 and J is TRBJ1-2, with 9 bases fitting TRBD1. The CDR3 covers 14 residues. V trimming: 6 bases; J trimming: 5 bases; junction bases outside the gene matches: 7. Germline V gene lookup returns CDR1 LNHNV and CDR2 YYDKDF (reference sequence). The CDR3: CATRAGTGTYGYTF. In nucleotides, the CDR3 is TGTGCCACCAGGGCCGGGACAGGGACGTATGGCTACACCTTC.

This chain links TRBV4-3 with TRBJ1-4; D may be TRBD1 (6 bases). This CDR3 spans 17 amino acids. Trimming pared 0 bases from V and 7 bases from J, leaving 18 bases between. Germline assignment: CDR1 LGHNA and CDR2 YSLEER. The CDR3 DNA reads as TGCGCCAGCAGCCAAGAGGGGGCAGCCGGGAAGTCTGAAAAACTGTTTTTT. Translation: CASSQEGAAGKSEKLFF.

The rearrangement links TRBV5-4 to TRBJ2-7, with 9 bases lining up with TRBD2. In germline, CDR1 is SGHNT, CDR2 YYREEE (reference sequence). The CDR3 covers 15 residues. The V gene end was trimmed by 0 bases and the J gene end by 2 bases; junction bases not matched to a gene: 3. The DNA of the CDR3 is TGTGCCAGCAGCTTGGGCGCGGGAGGGCCCTACGAGCAGTACTTC. Residues: CASSLGAGGPYEQYF.

The rearrangement uses TRBV4-1 and TRBJ2-7, with 10 bases fitting TRBD2. In germline, CDR1 is MGHRA, CDR2 YSYEKL. J lost 4 bases, V lost 3 bases, and 6 bases had no gene match. The CDR3 contains 15 residues. Written as DNA, the CDR3 is TGCGCCAGCAGCCACCCAGCGGGGGGGGTGTACGAGCAGTACTTC. Translating gives CASSHPAGGVYEQYF.

V and J are TRBV10-3 and TRBJ1-2; D not resolved. Germline V CDR1 and CDR2: ENHRY, SYGVKD. The CDR3 has 13 amino acids. The V end was cut by 10 bases, the J end by 4 bases, with 16 bases between. CDR3 DNA: TGTGCCACCTGGGGAGAAGACCCCTATGGCTACACCTTC. Its translation: CATWGEDPYGYTF.

Concerning this clone itself: A read error may account for a junction end that differs from germline. V is TRBV7-9 and J is TRBJ2-3; no reliable D call. Germline assignment: CDR1 SEHNR and CDR2 FQNEAQ (reference sequence). This CDR3 has 12 amino acids. The CDR3 DNA reads TGTGCCAGCAGTTTAGAGCCAGATACGCAGTATTTT. Protein: CASSLEPDTQYF.

The count of this clone is one. The V and J genes are TRBV2 and TRBJ1-5, with a possible D match to TRBD1 (5 bases). From germline, CDR1 is SNHLY and CDR2 FYNNEI. The CDR3 contains 12 residues. V lost 6 bases, J lost 6 bases, and 9 bases lay in between. CDR3 sequence (DNA): TGTGCCAGCAGAGGGGAAGGTCAGCCCCAGCATTTT. Translating it yields CASRGEGQPQHF.

As concerns this clone: The same CDR3 is also encoded by other DNA sequences in this sample. V usage is TRBV5-1 and J usage is TRBJ2-7; the D is unclear. Germline V gene data show CDR1 as SGHRS and CDR2 as YFSETQ. The V and J ends lost 0 bases and 0 bases respectively, with 7 bases between them. The CDR3 loop spans 14 amino acids. The CDR3 sequence: CASSLVSGSYEQYF. The CDR3 nucleotides are TGCGCCAGCAGCTTGGTATCAGGCTCCTACGAGCAGTACTTC.

Here the CDR3 DNA reads TGTGCCAGCAGTTTTGCAGGGGCCATCAATCAGCCCCAGCATTTT. Its translation: CASSFAGAINQPQHF. The genes are TRBV27 and TRBJ1-5; possibly TRBD1 for D (6 bases). The germline gives CDR1 MNHEY, CDR2 SMNVEV (reference sequence). The CDR3 extends over 15 amino acids. Trimming shortened V by 3 bases and J by 3 bases, and 12 bases separated the two germline ends.

The chain has TRBV2 and TRBJ1-1; D possibly corresponds to TRBD1 (5 bases). This CDR3 is built from 14 residues. Trimming took 6 bases from V and 0 from J, leaving 11 bases between them. The germline V gene has CDR1 SNHLY and CDR2 FYNNEI. The CDR3 loop reads CASRIQEMNTEAFF. CDR3 DNA: TGTGCCAGCAGGATACAGGAGATGAACACTGAAGCTTTCTTT.

The chain joins TRBV18 to TRBJ2-7; D is undetermined. Germline CDR1 reads KGHSH; CDR2 reads LQKENI. This CDR3 has 13 amino acids. V lost 3 bases to trimming and J lost 3 bases, with 9 bases between them. The CDR3 reads CASSPHPSYEQYF. In nucleotides, the CDR3 is TGTGCCAGCTCACCCCACCCGAGCTACGAGCAGTACTTC.